This is a list of T cell receptor beta chains from one sample in a study of shared clonotypes between healthy human individuals. TCRdb's table, derived via immunoSEQ multiplex PCR, lists solely in-frame clones and lacks some. The sample yields 1.5 million to 2.5 million clones, 85% to 95% seen once. Input material: naive CD8+ T cells sorted from blood. Source of these receptors: a man aged 18 to 29 in good health. Both conserved end residues are part of each CDR3. D genes are given only for firm matches. Not all rows give a size; the values are once, few, many and, for expanded clones, a class.

CDR3nt	CDR3aa	j_gene	abundance	v_gene	len	d_gene
TGTGCCAGCAGCTTGGGGTCTTATGGCTACACCTTC	CASSLGSYGYTF	TRBJ1-2	NA	TRBV5-6	12	NA
TGCGCCAGCAGCCCGGGGGTATTGCAGGGGCTCTCCTACGAGCAGTACTTC	CASSPGVLQGLSYEQYF	TRBJ2-7	NA	TRBV4-1	17	NA
TGCGCCAGCAGCTTCCCACCTGACAACAACTATGGCTACACCTTC	CASSFPPDNNYGYTF	TRBJ1-2	NA	TRBV5-1	15	NA
TGTGCCAGCTCACCAGATTTAGGCTGGGACAGTCCCTACGAGCAGTACTTC	CASSPDLGWDSPYEQYF	TRBJ2-7	NA	TRBV18	17	TRBD1
TGTGCCAGAGACAGGGGTAAAGGCTACAATGAGCAGTTCTTC	CARDRGKGYNEQFF	TRBJ2-1	NA	TRBV2	14	TRBD1
TGTGCCAGCAGCCAAGGAGTGGAACAGGAGGCCTACGAGCAGTACTTC	CASSQGVEQEAYEQYF	TRBJ2-7	NA	TRBV4-2	16	NA
TGTGCCAGCAGTTACCGGGGGGTAGCGGGAGCCAATGAGCAGTTCTTC	CASSYRGVAGANEQFF	TRBJ2-1	NA	TRBV27	16	TRBD2
TGTGCCAGCAGCGTGCGTATAAATACTGAAGCTTTCTTT	CASSVRINTEAFF	TRBJ1-1	NA	TRBV9	13	NA
TGTGCCAGCAGTCCAATCGGCACGGGGGGGACCTACGAGCAGTACTTC	CASSPIGTGGTYEQYF	TRBJ2-7	NA	TRBV27	16	TRBD2
TGTGCCAGCAGCTTCGATCTCCGTTTAAACACTGAAGCTTTCTTT	CASSFDLRLNTEAFF	TRBJ1-1	NA	TRBV11-2	15	NA
TGCGCCAGCAGTGGGGCAGGCGAGCAGTACTTC	CASSGAGEQYF	TRBJ2-7	NA	TRBV5-1	11	NA
TGCGCCAGCAGCCCGGACAGGAGCTCTGGAAACACCATATATTTT	CASSPDRSSGNTIYF	TRBJ1-3	NA	TRBV5-1	15	TRBD1
TGTGCCAGCAGCGGGTCAGACGGGACTGAAGCTTTCTTT	CASSGSDGTEAFF	TRBJ1-1	NA	TRBV9	13	NA
TGTGCCAGCAGCTTCACAGGGACAAACGAGCAGTACTTC	CASSFTGTNEQYF	TRBJ2-7	NA	TRBV9	13	NA
TGTGCCAGCAGCTTGGCTTACGACCCCTCCTACGAGCAGTACTTC	CASSLAYDPSYEQYF	TRBJ2-7	NA	TRBV5-8	15	NA
TGTGCCAGCAGTTTGGCCTCAGGGAATTCGTTCTACGAGCAGTACTTC	CASSLASGNSFYEQYF	TRBJ2-7	NA	TRBV13	16	NA
TGCGCCAGCAGTGAGTCCGGTGAAAAACTGTTTTTT	CASSESGEKLFF	TRBJ1-4	few	TRBV10-1	12	NA
TGTGCCAGCAGCTTGGGACCGGGGGCCGAAGAGACCCAGTACTTC	CASSLGPGAEETQYF	TRBJ2-5	NA	TRBV5-4	15	NA
TGCGCCAGCAGCCAAGACCTCTTGTACCGGGACTTAGGGGGCGAGCAGTACTTC	CASSQDLLYRDLGGEQYF	TRBJ2-7	NA	TRBV4-1	18	NA
TGTGCCAGCAGCTCGACAGTGGGGGAGCAGTACTTC	CASSSTVGEQYF	TRBJ2-7	NA	TRBV5-6	12	NA
TGTGCCAGCAGATCGTCGGGGGGCAAGGACGAGCAGTACTTC	CASRSSGGKDEQYF	TRBJ2-7	NA	TRBV6-5	14	NA
TGTGCTAGCAGCCCAGGTGGCGGACAGGGCGTCAATGAGCAGTTCTTC	CASSPGGGQGVNEQFF	TRBJ2-1	NA	TRBV7-7	16	TRBD1
TGTGCCAGTTGGTCTCAGGGGGGGAATTCACCCCTCCACTTT	CASWSQGGNSPLHF	TRBJ1-6	once	TRBV19	14	TRBD1
TGTGCCAGTTCCTCCGGGACGGCCTACGAGCAGTACTTC	CASSSGTAYEQYF	TRBJ2-7	NA	TRBV19	13	NA
TGTGCCAGCAGCCCACAGGGCGACCAAGAGACCCAGTACTTC	CASSPQGDQETQYF	TRBJ2-5	NA	TRBV6-6	14	NA
TGTGCCAGCAGCATTAACAGGGGGTCCGAGACCCAGTACTTC	CASSINRGSETQYF	TRBJ2-5	NA	TRBV7-2	14	TRBD1
TGTGCCAGCAGTTTATCGGTGGACGGCTACGAGCAGTACTTC	CASSLSVDGYEQYF	TRBJ2-7	NA	TRBV27	14	NA
TGTGCCAGCAGTTCGGACACCTACTATGGCTACACCTTC	CASSSDTYYGYTF	TRBJ1-2	NA	TRBV6-6	13	NA
TGTGCCAGCAGTTTATCGGTGACAGGGGAGGACGAGCAGTACTTC	CASSLSVTGEDEQYF	TRBJ2-7	NA	TRBV27	15	TRBD1
TGTGCCAGCAGTGAAGGACTAGCCCTTAACGAGCAGTACTTC	CASSEGLALNEQYF	TRBJ2-7	NA	TRBV6-1	14	TRBD2
TGTGCCATCAGTGAGCCCGGGGCCTTCTACGAGCAGTACTTC	CAISEPGAFYEQYF	TRBJ2-7	NA	TRBV10-3	14	NA
TGTGCCTGGACCTGGGGGGTGGGGAGGACTGAAGCTTTCTTT	CAWTWGVGRTEAFF	TRBJ1-1	NA	TRBV30	14	NA
TGCGCCAGCAGCCAAGTAGGGAGAGAGACCCAGTACTTC	CASSQVGRETQYF	TRBJ2-5	NA	TRBV4-1	13	NA
TGTGCCAGCAGCGAGAATCAGCCCCAGCATTTT	CASSENQPQHF	TRBJ1-5	NA	TRBV28	11	NA
TGCGCCAGCAGCCTAGGACAGGGGGCGATGGATGGCTACACCTTC	CASSLGQGAMDGYTF	TRBJ1-2	NA	TRBV4-3	15	TRBD1
TGTGCCAGCAGCTTAGCCCCTTCTAACACCGGGGAGCTGTTTTTT	CASSLAPSNTGELFF	TRBJ2-2	NA	TRBV11-2	15	NA
TGTGCCAGTAGCCCCCGGCGGAGCACAGATACGCAGTATTTT	CASSPRRSTDTQYF	TRBJ2-3	NA	TRBV19	14	NA
TGCGCCAGCAGTCGCTGCGACGGCTCTTCCAGCACCGAGCAGTACTTC	CASSRCDGSSSTEQYF	TRBJ2-7	NA	TRBV23-1	16	NA
TGTGCCAGCAGTGGCCAAGCGGGAGGCCCATCGGGTGAGCAGTTCTTC	CASSGQAGGPSGEQFF	TRBJ2-1	NA	TRBV2	16	TRBD2
TGTGCCAGCAGCCCATACACCCCGGCGGCCGCACGCTTC	CASSPYTPAAARF	TRBJ2-7	once	TRBV21-1	13	NA
TGTGCCAGCAGCCTTTTAGCGGGCCCCTCCTACGAGCAGTACTTC	CASSLLAGPSYEQYF	TRBJ2-7	NA	TRBV9	15	TRBD2
TGTGCCAGCAGTGAGCGGCAGCCTAGCTCCTATAATTCACCCCTCCACTTT	CASSERQPSSYNSPLHF	TRBJ1-6	NA	TRBV2	17	NA
TGTGCTAGTGGCCTATTTCGGGGGGGATATACTGAAGCTTTCTTT	CASGLFRGGYTEAFF	TRBJ1-1	NA	TRBV12-5	15	NA
TGTGCCAGCACTCTCCGACAGGGGACGGTAGAGACCCAGTACTTC	CASTLRQGTVETQYF	TRBJ2-5	once	TRBV2	15	TRBD1
TGTGCCAGCAGCTTGTCCGGGACAGGGAGAGGAGAGACCCAGTACTTC	CASSLSGTGRGETQYF	TRBJ2-5	NA	TRBV7-3	16	TRBD1
TGCAGCGTTGAAGATAATCAAAGGAGCTCCTACGAGCAGTACTTC	CSVEDNQRSSYEQYF	TRBJ2-7	NA	TRBV29-1	15	NA
TGTGCCAGCAGCTTTTATACAGGGGGCTACGAGCAGTACTTC	CASSFYTGGYEQYF	TRBJ2-7	NA	TRBV5-4	14	TRBD1
TGTGCCAGCAGTTTATTGAGCTCCTACGAGCAGTACTTC	CASSLLSSYEQYF	TRBJ2-7	NA	TRBV28	13	NA
TGTGCCCTGCGTGGGGGGCTGGGTACTGAAGCTTTCTTT	CALRGGLGTEAFF	TRBJ1-1	NA	TRBV10-3	13	NA
TGTGCCAGCAGCTTAAAATCGGCAGGGGCCGACATGAACACTGAAGCTTTCTTT	CASSLKSAGADMNTEAFF	TRBJ1-1	NA	TRBV7-6	18	NA
TGTGCCAGCAGCCCTCGGGAAGCGGGAGGGCCGAACGAGCAGTACTTC	CASSPREAGGPNEQYF	TRBJ2-7	NA	TRBV27	16	TRBD2
TGTGCCAGCAGCCCGACGGTGGTATCCAATCAGCCCCAGCATTTT	CASSPTVVSNQPQHF	TRBJ1-5	NA	TRBV4-2	15	NA
TGTGCCAGCAGTTACTCAGGGACTAGCTCCTACGAGCAGTACTTC	CASSYSGTSSYEQYF	TRBJ2-7	NA	TRBV6-6	15	TRBD2
TGTGCCAGCAGCGTAGAGGGCACGCACGGATACGAGCAGTACTTC	CASSVEGTHGYEQYF	TRBJ2-7	NA	TRBV9	15	NA